The 27 T cell receptor beta chains listed next were all sequenced from one sample in a study of Graves' ophthalmopathy and Graves' hyperthyroidism. Amplified material comprised TCR beta CDR3 regions derived from RNA transcripts. First-round RT-PCR employed HTBI primers, with a second-round multiplex PCR after it. TCRdb recomputed calls from the multiplex PCR reads with MiXCR, one row per CDR3 protein. In the table there are approximately 700,000 distinct CDR3 sequences, approximately 40% of which are singletons. Specimen: peripheral blood. These TCRs come from an adult man with Graves' ophthalmopathy.

A few counts support this clonotype. The rearrangement joins TRBV12-3 or TRBV12-4 to TRBJ1-4; D is undetermined. This CDR3 has 13 residues. V was trimmed by 3 bases and J by 8 bases, leaving 10 bases between them. This CDR3 is CASSFRSDEKLFF. CDR3 DNA: TGTGCCAGCAGTTTTAGGTCCGACGAAAAACTGTTTTTT.

In nucleotides, the CDR3 is TGTGCCAGCAGCTTAATAGCCGGGACAGGGCAGGACGAGCAGTACTTC. This sequence encodes CASSLIAGTGQDEQYF. J is TRBJ2-7 and V is TRBV7-2, with 9 bases lining up with TRBD1. The CDR3 is 16 residues long. With 2 bases clipped from V and 5 bases from J, the junction kept 10 bases outside the gene matches. Germline loops: CDR1 SGHTA, CDR2 FQGNSA.

The rearrangement uses TRBV9 and TRBJ1-2; possibly TRBD1 for D (5 bases). V shed 4 bases and J shed 8 bases, with 24 bases lying between them. CDR3 length: 16 residues. CDR1 is SGDLS and CDR2 is YYNGEE in the germline V gene. This CDR3 reads CASSQDLFSDRKGYTF. The CDR3 DNA is TGTGCCAGCAGCCAAGATCTCTTTAGTGACAGAAAAGGCTACACCTTC.

This chain joins TRBV9 and TRBJ1-6; D uncertain. The germline CDR1 and CDR2 sequences are SGDLS and YYNGEE. The length of the CDR3 is 15 residues. V was clipped by 1 base and J by 7 bases, with 12 bases between them. CDR3 coding DNA: TGTGCCAGCAGCGTAAATGGGGAATGGAATTCACCCCTCCACTTT. Protein product: CASSVNGEWNSPLHF.

This clonotype came up a few times. The chain combines TRBV2 with TRBJ2-5, with D hard to call. The germline V and J ends were trimmed by 4 bases and 2 bases, with 8 bases remaining between them. Germline V gene data show CDR1 as SNHLY and CDR2 as FYNNEI. CDR3 size: 13 residues. The CDR3 loop is CASSVSRQETQYF. CDR3 DNA: TGTGCCAGCAGTGTGAGCAGACAAGAGACCCAGTACTTC.

This clonotype showed up many times. The CDR3, as DNA: TGTGCCAGCAGTTACTCCGACAGGGGTACGGGCTACACCTTC. Its translation: CASSYSDRGTGYTF. The V call is TRBV6-5, the J call TRBJ1-2, with 8 bases matching TRBD1. Trimming at V came to 0 bases and at J to 8 bases, leaving 5 bases not matched to a gene. The CDR3 is 14 residues long. Germline-derived CDR1 and CDR2 are MNHEY and SVGAGI.

This clonotype was counted ten times or more. The V gene is TRBV10-3, the J gene TRBJ1-3; D uncertain. The CDR3 runs to 13 residues. CDR1 is ENHRY, CDR2 SYGVKD, per germline. Trimming pared 2 bases from V and 5 bases from J, leaving 7 bases between. The CDR3 loop reads CAISEPTRNTIYF. DNA of the CDR3: TGTGCCATCAGTGAGCCGACCAGAAACACCATATATTTT.

The gene calls are TRBV2 and TRBJ2-5, with 7 bases fitting TRBD1. Germline trimming cut 5 bases from V and 3 bases from J; bases unmatched to any gene: 12. The CDR3 is 16 amino acids. Germline loops: CDR1 SNHLY, CDR2 FYNNEI. The CDR3 loop reads CASSPLLGTEKETQYF. DNA for the CDR3: TGTGCCAGCAGTCCACTGCTGGGGACAGAGAAAGAGACCCAGTACTTC. Supplemented by reference TRBV2 and TRBJ2-5, the full variable domain reads EPEVTQTPSHQVTQMGQEVILRCVPISNHLYFYWYRQILGQKVEFLVSFYNNEISEKSEIFDDQFSVERPDGSNFTLKIRSTKLEDSAMYFCASSPLLGTEKETQYFGPGTRLLVL.

This clonotype came up many times. The chain links TRBV29-1 to TRBJ1-2; 7 bases match TRBD1. The germline V gene encodes CDR1 SQVTM and CDR2 ANQGSEA. V lost 4 bases, J lost 4 bases, and 6 bases stayed unmatched. The CDR3 contains 13 residues. CDR3 in DNA: TGCAGCGTTGGGGCCGCAGGGGGCTATGGCTACACCTTC. Its translation: CSVGAAGGYGYTF. The whole variable domain, remainder taken from reference TRBV29-1 and TRBJ1-2, is SAVISQKPSRDICQRGTSLTIQCQVDSQVTMMFWYRQQPGQSLTLIATANQGSEATYESGFVIDKFPISRPNLTFSTLTVSNMSPEDSSIYLCSVGAAGGYGYTFGSGTRLTVV.

This clonotype appeared a single time. The chain has TRBV7-6 and TRBJ1-3; 9 bases fit TRBD1. The germline CDR1 and CDR2 sequences are SGHVS and FNYEAQ. Trimming removed 4 bases from V and 2 bases from J; junction bases left unmatched: 12. This CDR3 is 18 amino acids long. The CDR3 DNA reads as TGTGCCAGCAGCTCGGGGACCGGGACAGGGATCCCTGGAAACACCATATATTTT. Amino acids: CASSSGTGTGIPGNTIYF. Drawing the rest from reference TRBV7-6 and TRBJ1-3, the complete variable domain is GAGVSQSPRYKVTKRGQDVALRCDPISGHVSLYWYRQALGQGPEFLTYFNYEAQQDKSGLPNDRFSAERPEGSISTLTIQRTEQRDSAMYRCASSSGTGTGIPGNTIYFGEGSWLTVV.

The chain is built from TRBV29-1 and TRBJ1-2; 10 bases are shared with TRBD1. The V gene end was trimmed by 8 bases and the J gene end by 6 bases; junction bases not matched to a gene: 3. Germline CDR1 SQVTM, CDR2 ANQGSEA. This CDR3 is built from 11 residues. In DNA form, the CDR3 reads TGCAGCATCGGGACAGGGGATGGCTACACCTTC. Encoded protein: CSIGTGDGYTF.

Regarding this clonotype: A much bigger clone sits one base away, suggesting this may be a read error. This CDR3 reads CASSAKTSAQYF. In nucleotides, the CDR3 is TGTGCCAGCAGCGCCAAAACCTCGGCCCAGTACTTC. The chain employs TRBV7-9 and TRBJ2-5; D uncertain. This CDR3 has 12 amino acids. Germline V CDR1 and CDR2: SEHNR, FQNEAQ (reference sequence). Between the trimmed V and J ends, which lost 5 bases and 9 bases, there was a span of 13 bases.

Many counts were recorded for this clonotype. The J gene is TRBJ1-2, the V gene TRBV5-1; maybe TRBD1 (5 bases). V lost 4 bases and J 3 bases, leaving 13 bases between the germline ends. This CDR3 spans 14 amino acids. Per the germline V gene, CDR1 is SGHRS and CDR2 is YFSETQ. The CDR3 DNA follows: TGCGCCAGCAGCGGCGGACACGTCGACTATGGCTACACCTTC. Translated, it gives CASSGGHVDYGYTF.

V gene TRBV4-2 combines with J gene TRBJ1-6, with D unresolved. The CDR3 runs 14 residues. CDR1 is LGHNA and CDR2 is YNFKEQ in the germline V gene. The V end was cut by 0 bases, the J end by 7 bases, with 7 bases between. DNA of the CDR3: TGTGCCAGCAGCCAAGATCATCAGAATTCACCCCTCCACTTT. Residues: CASSQDHQNSPLHF.

This clonotype was counted between two and nine times. V usage is TRBV25-1 and J usage is TRBJ2-6, with D unresolved. The CDR3 is made up of 17 amino acids. V was pared by 5 bases and J by 0 bases, with 14 bases between. Germline CDR1 and CDR2: MGHDK and SYGVNS. The CDR3 bases are TGTGCCAGCAGTAGACTCGTCCAGGTCTCTGGGGCCAACGTCCTGACTTTC. This codes for CASSRLVQVSGANVLTF.

In its sample, this clonotype was seen a few times. The gene calls are TRBV20-1 and TRBJ2-5, with 10 bases fitting TRBD2. CDR3 length: 12 amino acids. CDR1 is DFQATT and CDR2 is SNEGSKA in the germline V gene (reference sequence). The CDR3 sequence: CSSSGGDETQYF. CDR3 DNA: TGCAGCTCCAGCGGGGGGGACGAGACCCAGTACTTC.

This clonotype was picked up many times. This chain links TRBV5-8 with TRBJ2-5; 9 bases map to TRBD2. Germline-derived CDR1 and CDR2 are SGHTS and YDEGEE. This CDR3 spans 16 amino acids. V lost 4 bases, J lost 9 bases, and 16 bases stayed unmatched. Written as DNA, the CDR3 is TGTGCCAGCAGCCTGCCAAGGGCTAGCGGGGTCCCGGCCCAGTACTTC. Translating gives CASSLPRASGVPAQYF. Full variable domain (rest looked up from reference TRBV5-8 and TRBJ2-5): EAGVTQSPTHLIKTRGQQATLRCSPISGHTSVYWYQQALGLGLQFLLWYDEGEERNRGNFPPRFSGRQFPNYSSELNVNALELEDSALYLCASSLPRASGVPAQYFGPGTRLLVL.

This rearrangement joins TRBV12-3 or TRBV12-4 to TRBJ2-5; D is possibly TRBD1 (6 bases). The CDR3 consists of 15 residues. V was cut by 3 bases and J by 5 bases, with 16 bases left in between. The CDR3 spells CASSLGQGIWETQYF. The CDR3 DNA reads as TGTGCCAGCAGTTTGGGTCAGGGGATTTGGGAGACCCAGTACTTC.

This clonotype has only a few counts. The chain links TRBV2 to TRBJ2-7, with 10 bases lining up with TRBD2. Trimming took 8 bases from V and 0 from J; bases not matched to a gene: 7. The CDR3 has 15 amino acids. The germline CDR1 and CDR2 sequences are SNHLY and FYNNEI. CDR3 in DNA: TGTGCCAGCCGAAGACTAGCGGGTCTCTCCTACGAGCAGTACTTC. It codes for CASRRLAGLSYEQYF.

This clonotype turned up a few times. The genes are TRBV11-2 and TRBJ2-7, with D possibly matching TRBD1 (6 bases). CDR3 size: 15 residues. Trimming left V 5 bases short and J 3 bases short, with 17 bases between. The germline gives CDR1 SGHAT, CDR2 FQNNGV. The CDR3 is CASSGSTTGIYEQYF. The DNA for the CDR3 is TGTGCCAGCAGCGGCAGTACTACAGGGATCTACGAGCAGTACTTC.

The chain employs TRBV12-3 or TRBV12-4 and TRBJ2-7; a weak D match, TRBD1 (6 bases). Trimming pared 3 bases from V and 0 bases from J, leaving 9 bases between. CDR3 length: 14 amino acids. CDR3 coding DNA: TGTGCCAGCAGTTTTCAGGGGAGCTCCTACGAGCAGTACTTC. It translates to CASSFQGSSYEQYF.

The sample holds a few counts of this clonotype. The chain is built from TRBV6-6 and TRBJ2-7, with D possibly being TRBD1 (6 bases). The V gene's germline CDR1 is MNHNY and CDR2 SVGAGI (reference sequence). The CDR3 loop spans 15 amino acids. V was pared by 1 base and J by 3 bases, with 13 bases between. The CDR3 sequence: CASSYFQRQDYEQYF. CDR3 in DNA: TGTGCCAGCAGTTACTTCCAACGACAGGACTACGAGCAGTACTTC.

This clonotype is a singleton in its sample. The DNA of the CDR3 is TGTGCCACCAGCAGCTATGGGGAGTATGGCTACACCTTC. Protein: CATSSYGEYGYTF. V usage is TRBV15 and J usage is TRBJ1-2; no firm D call. This CDR3 is 13 amino acids long. The V gene lost 3 bases and the J gene lost 5 bases, with 10 bases spanning the gap. CDR1 LNHNV and CDR2 YYDKDF come from the germline V gene (reference sequence).

This chain connects TRBV7-9 to TRBJ2-6; D gene uncertain. The CDR3 covers 15 residues. In germline, CDR1 is SEHNR, CDR2 FQNEAQ (reference sequence). Deletions cut 10 bases from V and 0 bases from J, with 13 bases between. The CDR3: CANQLGSSGANVLTF. CDR3 DNA: TGTGCCAACCAACTGGGCTCCTCTGGGGCCAACGTCCTGACTTTC.

Remarks on this clonotype: One end of the junction varies from germline; a read error may be responsible. The chain carries TRBV6-6 and TRBJ1-1; no firm D call. Germline lookup yields CDR1 MNHNY and CDR2 SVGAGI (reference sequence). The CDR3 consists of 8 residues. The CDR3, as DNA: TGTGCCAGCAGTGAAGCGCACTTT. Amino acids: CASSEAHF.

A note on this clonotype: Possible read error: a much larger clone is one base away. This chain joins TRBV7-2 and TRBJ2-7, with 9 bases that match TRBD1. V shed 5 bases, J shed 3 bases, and the junction held 11 bases outside the gene matches. Germline CDR1 reads SGHTA; CDR2 reads FQGNSA. The CDR3 covers 16 residues. As DNA, the CDR3 is TGTGCCAGCAGCCCAGGCGTCGGGACAGGGCGCTACGAGCAGTACTTC. Its protein product is CASSPGVGTGRYEQYF.

In its sample, this clonotype was seen many times. The rearrangement joins TRBV20-1 to TRBJ1-2; D remains unclear. CDR1 DFQATT and CDR2 SNEGSKA come from the germline V gene (reference sequence). This CDR3 contains 14 residues. The V and J ends lost 0 bases and 8 bases respectively, with 16 bases between them. The CDR3 region is CSARDIAGPSGYTF. The CDR3 DNA is TGCAGTGCTAGAGATATTGCCGGTCCAAGCGGCTACACCTTC.